In its sample, the clone carrying this TCR beta chain was seen a few times. Its target is not known. These data belong to a study of CD8+CD57+ T cells in acquired aplastic anemia. For sequencing, patients were chosen who had shown expansion of CD8+CD57+ cells by flow cytometry. For CDR3 and TCR beta VDJ profiling, genomic DNA was the template used. TCRdb independently ran MiXCR on the reads; one entry per CDR3 protein. The sample has around 430,000 distinct CDR3 sequences, roughly 34% seen once. Study-level findings and limits: Shared by patients and controls, 25 to 30 CD8+ CDR3s were abundant in patients.

The receptor's source is a human donor with aplastic anemia. Sequenced material: sorted CD4+, CD8+, or CD8+CD57+ T cells (not recorded which) from PBMCs.

The DNA of the CDR3 is TGTGCCTGCCGGCGGAGGGCCTATGGCTACACCTTC. The encoded protein is CACRRRAYGYTF. The chain couples TRBV7-3 to TRBJ1-2; D not certain. Deletions cut 11 bases from V and 4 bases from J, with 14 bases between. This CDR3 has 12 residues. The V gene's germline CDR1 is SGHTA and CDR2 FQGTGA.